This T cell receptor beta chain was captured in a study of T cells in Graves' hyperthyroidism and ophthalmopathy. This clonotype was observed many times. Its target is unknown. Hyperthyroidism of Graves' type that showed no ophthalmopathy progression within 18 months was stable. Study-level findings and limits: Stable hyperthyroidism was told apart from ophthalmopathy by a model built on 13 V-J features.

Authors of the study amplified TCR beta CDR3 regions from RNA transcripts. A first-round RT-PCR of the TCR CDR3 used the HTBI primer set. TCRdb re-called the multiplex PCR reads through MiXCR, storing one row per CDR3 protein. The table records 380,000 or so distinct CDR3 sequences, 19% of them present only once. With V trimmed by 2 bases and J by 6 bases, 10 bases remained unmatched. The CDR3 has 16 residues. CDR1 and CDR2 (germline): SGHVS, FQNEAQ. This clonotype was obtained from a woman under 30 with Graves' hyperthyroidism. The gene calls are TRBV7-8 and TRBJ2-7, with TRBD2 matching over 10 bases. Material: blood. The CDR3 here is CASSLRPGGTSAEQYF. The CDR3 coding sequence is TGTGCCAGCAGCTTAAGGCCCGGTGGGACTAGCGCCGAGCAGTACTTC. Full variable domain (remainder filled in from reference TRBV7-8 and TRBJ2-7): GAGVSQSPRYKVAKRGQDVALRCDPISGHVSLFWYQQALGQGPEFLTYFQNEAQLDKSGLPSDRFFAERPEGSVSTLKIQRTQQEDSAVYLCASSLRPGGTSAEQYFGPGTRLTVT.